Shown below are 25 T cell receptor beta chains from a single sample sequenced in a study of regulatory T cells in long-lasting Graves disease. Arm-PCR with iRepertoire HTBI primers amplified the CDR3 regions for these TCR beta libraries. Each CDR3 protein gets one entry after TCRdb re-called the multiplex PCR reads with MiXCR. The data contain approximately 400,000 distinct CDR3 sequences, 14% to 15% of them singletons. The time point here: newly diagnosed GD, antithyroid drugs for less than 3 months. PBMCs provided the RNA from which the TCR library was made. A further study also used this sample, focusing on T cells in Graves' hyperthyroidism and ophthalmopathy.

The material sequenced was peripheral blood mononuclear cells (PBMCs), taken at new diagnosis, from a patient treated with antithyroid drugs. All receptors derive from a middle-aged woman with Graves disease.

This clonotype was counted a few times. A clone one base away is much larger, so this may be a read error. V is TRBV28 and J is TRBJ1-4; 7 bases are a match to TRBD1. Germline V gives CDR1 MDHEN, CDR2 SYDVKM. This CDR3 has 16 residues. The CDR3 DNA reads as TGTGCCAGCAGACCGGACAGGAGAACAACTAATGAAAACCTGTTTTTT. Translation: CASRPDRRTTNENLFF.

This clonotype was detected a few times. The CDR3, as DNA: TGTGCCAGCAGTTTATACGGGACAGGGGTTGAAAAACTGTTTTTT. Translation gives CASSLYGTGVEKLFF. The chain carries TRBV28 and TRBJ1-4; 10 bases are shared with TRBD1. Trimming cost V 1 base and J 7 bases; bases outside gene matches: 3. Looked up from germline, CDR1 is MDHEN and CDR2 is SYDVKM. This CDR3 region has 15 residues.

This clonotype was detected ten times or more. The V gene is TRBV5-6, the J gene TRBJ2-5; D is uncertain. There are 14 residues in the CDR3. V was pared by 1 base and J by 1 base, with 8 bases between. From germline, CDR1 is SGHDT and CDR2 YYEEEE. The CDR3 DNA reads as TGTGCCAGCAGCTTGAGGACGGCCCAAGAGACCCAGTACTTC. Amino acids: CASSLRTAQETQYF.

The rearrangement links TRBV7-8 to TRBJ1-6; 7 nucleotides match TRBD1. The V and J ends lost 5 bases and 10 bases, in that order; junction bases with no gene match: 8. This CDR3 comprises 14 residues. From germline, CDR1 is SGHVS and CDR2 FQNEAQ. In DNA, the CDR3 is TGTGCCAGCAGCGCCCGACAGGGTCGGTCACCCCTCCACTTT. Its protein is CASSARQGRSPLHF.

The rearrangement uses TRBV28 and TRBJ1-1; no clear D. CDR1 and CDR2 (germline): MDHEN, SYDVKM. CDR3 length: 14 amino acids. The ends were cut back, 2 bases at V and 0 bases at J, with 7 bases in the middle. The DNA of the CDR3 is TGTGCCAGCAGTTTAACGGAGATGAACACTGAAGCTTTCTTT. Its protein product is CASSLTEMNTEAFF.

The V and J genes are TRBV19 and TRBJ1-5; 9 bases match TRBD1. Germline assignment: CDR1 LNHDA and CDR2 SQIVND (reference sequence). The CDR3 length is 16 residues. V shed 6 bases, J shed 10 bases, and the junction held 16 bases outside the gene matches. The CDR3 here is CASSLSGQGLVGPQHF. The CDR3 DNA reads TGTGCCAGTAGCCTATCGGGACAGGGACTTGTAGGACCCCAGCATTTT. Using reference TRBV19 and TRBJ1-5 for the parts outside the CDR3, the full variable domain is DGGITQSPKYLFRKEGQNVTLSCEQNLNHDAMYWYRQDPGQGLRLIYYSQIVNDFQKGDIAEGYSVSREKKESFPLTVTSAQKNPTAFYLCASSLSGQGLVGPQHFGDGTRLSIL.

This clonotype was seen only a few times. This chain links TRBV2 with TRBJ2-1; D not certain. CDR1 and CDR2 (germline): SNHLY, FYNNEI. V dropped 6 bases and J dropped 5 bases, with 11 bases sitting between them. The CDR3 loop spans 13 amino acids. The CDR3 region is CASSSRRDNEQFF. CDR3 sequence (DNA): TGTGCCAGCAGCTCGCGAAGGGACAATGAGCAGTTCTTC.

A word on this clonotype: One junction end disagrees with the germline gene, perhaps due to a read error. The CDR3 here is CATSRDSSGTNVLTF. As DNA, the CDR3 is TGTGCCACCAGCAGAGATTCCTCTGGGACCAACGTCCTGACTTTC. The chain combines TRBV15 with TRBJ2-6; D unclear. Germline lookup yields CDR1 LNHNV and CDR2 YYDKDF (reference sequence). This CDR3 contains 15 residues.

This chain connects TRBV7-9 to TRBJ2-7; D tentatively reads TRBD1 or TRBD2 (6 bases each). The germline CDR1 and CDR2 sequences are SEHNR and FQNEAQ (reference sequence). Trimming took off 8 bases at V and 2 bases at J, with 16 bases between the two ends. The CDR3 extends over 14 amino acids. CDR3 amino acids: CASRVGGSTYEQYF. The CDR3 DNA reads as TGTGCCAGCCGAGTGGGGGGCTCCACCTACGAGCAGTACTTC.

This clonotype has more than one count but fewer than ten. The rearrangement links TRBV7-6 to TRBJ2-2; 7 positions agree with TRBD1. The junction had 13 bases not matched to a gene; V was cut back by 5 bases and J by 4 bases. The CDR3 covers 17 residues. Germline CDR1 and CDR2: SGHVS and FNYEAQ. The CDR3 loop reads CASSPGQTGRGTGELFF. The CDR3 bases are TGTGCCAGCAGCCCCGGCCAGACAGGGCGAGGCACCGGGGAGCTGTTTTTT.

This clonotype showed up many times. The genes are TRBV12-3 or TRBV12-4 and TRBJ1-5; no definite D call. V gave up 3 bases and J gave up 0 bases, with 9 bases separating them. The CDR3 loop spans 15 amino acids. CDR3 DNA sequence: TGTGCCAGCAGTTTCGATCGGGTTAGCAATCAGCCCCAGCATTTT. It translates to CASSFDRVSNQPQHF.

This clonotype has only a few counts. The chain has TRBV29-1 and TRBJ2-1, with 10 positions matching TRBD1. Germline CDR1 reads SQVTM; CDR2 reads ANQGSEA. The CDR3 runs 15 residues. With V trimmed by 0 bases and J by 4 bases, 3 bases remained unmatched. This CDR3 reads CSVEEPGQGYNEQFF. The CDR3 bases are TGCAGCGTTGAAGAACCGGGACAGGGGTACAATGAGCAGTTCTTC.

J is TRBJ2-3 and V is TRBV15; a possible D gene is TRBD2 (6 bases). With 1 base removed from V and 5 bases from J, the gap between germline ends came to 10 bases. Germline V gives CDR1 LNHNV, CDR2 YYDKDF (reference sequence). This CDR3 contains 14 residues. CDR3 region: CATSRGGEIDTQYF. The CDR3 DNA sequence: TGTGCCACCAGCAGAGGCGGGGAGATAGATACGCAGTATTTT.

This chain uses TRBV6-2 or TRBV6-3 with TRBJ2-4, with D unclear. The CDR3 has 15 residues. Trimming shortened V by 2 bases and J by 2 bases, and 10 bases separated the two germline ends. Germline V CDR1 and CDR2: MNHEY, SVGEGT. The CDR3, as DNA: TGTGCCAGCAGTTACGTCAGTGATACCAAAAACATTCAGTACTTC. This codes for CASSYVSDTKNIQYF.

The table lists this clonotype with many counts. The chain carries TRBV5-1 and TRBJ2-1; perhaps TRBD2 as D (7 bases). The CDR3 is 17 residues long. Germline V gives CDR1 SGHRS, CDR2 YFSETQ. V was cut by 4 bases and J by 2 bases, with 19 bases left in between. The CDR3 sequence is CASSTIGSGGPYNEQFF. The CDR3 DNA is TGCGCCAGCAGCACTATAGGATCGGGGGGCCCCTACAATGAGCAGTTCTTC.

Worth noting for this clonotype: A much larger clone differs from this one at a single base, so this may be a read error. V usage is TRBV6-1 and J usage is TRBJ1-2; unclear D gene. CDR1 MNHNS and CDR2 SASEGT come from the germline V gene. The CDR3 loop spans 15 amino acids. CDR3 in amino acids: CTSSDALLTESGYTF. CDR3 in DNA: TGTACCAGCAGTGATGCCCTCCTGACCGAGTCCGGCTACACCTTC.

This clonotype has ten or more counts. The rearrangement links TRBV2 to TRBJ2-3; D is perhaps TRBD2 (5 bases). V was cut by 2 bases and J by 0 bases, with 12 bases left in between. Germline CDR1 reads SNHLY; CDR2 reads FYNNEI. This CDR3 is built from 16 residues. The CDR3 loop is CASSENRASSTDTQYF. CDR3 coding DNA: TGTGCCAGCAGTGAAAATCGGGCTAGCAGCACAGATACGCAGTATTTT.

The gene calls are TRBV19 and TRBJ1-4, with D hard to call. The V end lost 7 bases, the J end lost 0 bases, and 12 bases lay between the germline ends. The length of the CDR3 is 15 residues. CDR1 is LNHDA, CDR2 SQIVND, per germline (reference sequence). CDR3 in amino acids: CASTPQAATNEKLFF. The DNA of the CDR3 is TGTGCCAGTACCCCGCAGGCTGCAACTAATGAAAAACTGTTTTTT.

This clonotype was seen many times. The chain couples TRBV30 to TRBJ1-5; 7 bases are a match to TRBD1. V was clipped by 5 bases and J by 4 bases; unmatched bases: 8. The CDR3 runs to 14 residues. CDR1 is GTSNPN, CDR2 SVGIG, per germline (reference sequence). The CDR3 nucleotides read TGTGCCTGGGCACTAAGGGGGCAAAATCAGCCCCAGCATTTT. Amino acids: CAWALRGQNQPQHF.

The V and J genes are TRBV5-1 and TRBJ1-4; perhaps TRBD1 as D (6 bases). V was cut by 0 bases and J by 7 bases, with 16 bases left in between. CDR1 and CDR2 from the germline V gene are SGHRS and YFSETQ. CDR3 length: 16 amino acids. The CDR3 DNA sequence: TGCGCCAGCAGCTTGGCCCCAGGGGCGGCTGGTGAAAAACTGTTTTTT. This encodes CASSLAPGAAGEKLFF.

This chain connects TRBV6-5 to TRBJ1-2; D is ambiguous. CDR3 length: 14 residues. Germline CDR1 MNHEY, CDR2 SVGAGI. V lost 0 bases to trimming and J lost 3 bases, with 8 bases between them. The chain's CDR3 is CASSYSGKYYGYTF. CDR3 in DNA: TGTGCCAGCAGTTACTCGGGGAAATACTATGGCTACACCTTC.

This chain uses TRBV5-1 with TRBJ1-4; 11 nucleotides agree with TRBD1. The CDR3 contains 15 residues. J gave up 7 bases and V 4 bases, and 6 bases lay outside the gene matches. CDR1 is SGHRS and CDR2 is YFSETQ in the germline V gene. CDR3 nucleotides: TGCGCCAGCAGCGCAAGGACAGGGGGCGGTGAAAAACTGTTTTTT. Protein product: CASSARTGGGEKLFF.

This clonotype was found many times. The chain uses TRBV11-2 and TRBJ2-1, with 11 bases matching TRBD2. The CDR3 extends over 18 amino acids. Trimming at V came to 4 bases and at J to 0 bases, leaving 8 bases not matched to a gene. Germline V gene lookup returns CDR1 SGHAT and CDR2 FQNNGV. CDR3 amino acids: CASSSSSGTSGSYNEQFF. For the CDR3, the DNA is TGTGCCAGCAGCTCCTCATCCGGGACTAGCGGCTCCTACAATGAGCAGTTCTTC.

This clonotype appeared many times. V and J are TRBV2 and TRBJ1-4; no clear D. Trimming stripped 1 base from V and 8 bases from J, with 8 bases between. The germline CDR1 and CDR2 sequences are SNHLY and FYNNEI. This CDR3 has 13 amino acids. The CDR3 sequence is CASSEVVWEKLFF. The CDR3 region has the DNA TGTGCCAGCAGTGAAGTGGTGTGGGAAAAACTGTTTTTT. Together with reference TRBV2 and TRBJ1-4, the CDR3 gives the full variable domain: EPEVTQTPSHQVTQMGQEVILRCVPISNHLYFYWYRQILGQKVEFLVSFYNNEISEKSEIFDDQFSVERPDGSNFTLKIRSTKLEDSAMYFCASSEVVWEKLFFGSGTQLSVL.

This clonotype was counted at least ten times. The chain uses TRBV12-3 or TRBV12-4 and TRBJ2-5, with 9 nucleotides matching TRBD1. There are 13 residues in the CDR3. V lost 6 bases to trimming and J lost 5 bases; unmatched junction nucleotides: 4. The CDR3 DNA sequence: TGTGCCAGCAGGGGACAGGGTGGGGAGACCCAGTACTTC. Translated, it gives CASRGQGGETQYF.